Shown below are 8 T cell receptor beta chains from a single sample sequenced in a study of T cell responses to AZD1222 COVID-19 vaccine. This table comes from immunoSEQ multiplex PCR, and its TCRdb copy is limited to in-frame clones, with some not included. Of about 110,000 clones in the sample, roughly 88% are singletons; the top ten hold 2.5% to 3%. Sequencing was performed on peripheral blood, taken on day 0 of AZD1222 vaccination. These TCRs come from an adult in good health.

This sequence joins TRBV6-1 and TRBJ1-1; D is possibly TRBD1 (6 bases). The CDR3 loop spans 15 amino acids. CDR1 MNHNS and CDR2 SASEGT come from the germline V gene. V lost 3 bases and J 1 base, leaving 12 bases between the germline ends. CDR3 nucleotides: TGTGCCAGCAGTGATGTGGACAGATGGAACACTGAAGCTTTCTTT. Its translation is CASSDVDRWNTEAFF.

Here the CDR3 DNA reads TGTGCCAGCATCCTAAGACTACCCCGTCCAGTGGAGACCCAGTACTTC. Amino acid sequence: CASILRLPRPVETQYF. The V gene is TRBV21-1, the J gene TRBJ2-5; TRBD2, the D gene given by the table, was not confirmed from the DNA. TRBV21-1 is assigned pseudogene status. CDR3 length: 16 residues.

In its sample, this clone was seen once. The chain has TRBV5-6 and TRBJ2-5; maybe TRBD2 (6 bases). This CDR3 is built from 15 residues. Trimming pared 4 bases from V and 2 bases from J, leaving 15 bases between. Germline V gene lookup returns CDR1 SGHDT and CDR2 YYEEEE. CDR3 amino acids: CASSQAGRPQETQYF. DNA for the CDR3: TGTGCCAGCAGCCAGGCGGGACGACCACAAGAGACCCAGTACTTC. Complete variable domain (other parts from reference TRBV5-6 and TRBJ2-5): DAGVTQSPTHLIKTRGQQVTLRCSPKSGHDTVSWYQQALGQGPQFIFQYYEEEERQRGNFPDRFSGHQFPNYSSELNVNALLLGDSALYLCASSQAGRPQETQYFGPGTRLLVL.

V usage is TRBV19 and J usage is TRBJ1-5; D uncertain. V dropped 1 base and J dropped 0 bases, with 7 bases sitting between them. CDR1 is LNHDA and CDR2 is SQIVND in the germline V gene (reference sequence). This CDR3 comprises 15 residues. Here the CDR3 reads CASSIGPYSNQPQHF. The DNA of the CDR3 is TGTGCCAGTAGTATAGGACCGTATAGCAATCAGCCCCAGCATTTT. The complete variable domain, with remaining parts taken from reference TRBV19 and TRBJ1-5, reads DGGITQSPKYLFRKEGQNVTLSCEQNLNHDAMYWYRQDPGQGLRLIYYSQIVNDFQKGDIAEGYSVSREKKESFPLTVTSAQKNPTAFYLCASSIGPYSNQPQHFGDGTRLSIL.

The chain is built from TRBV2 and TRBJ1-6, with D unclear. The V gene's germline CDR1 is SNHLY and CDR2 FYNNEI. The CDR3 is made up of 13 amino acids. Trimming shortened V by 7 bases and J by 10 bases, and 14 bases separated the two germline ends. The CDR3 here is CASIGSGLSPLHF. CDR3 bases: TGTGCCAGCATCGGTAGCGGGTTATCACCCCTCCACTTT.

DNA of the CDR3: TGCGCCAGCAGCCAGACAGGGGGCGGATACGAGCAGTACTTC. It translates to CASSQTGGGYEQYF. The rearrangement links TRBV4-3 to TRBJ2-7, with 10 bases identical to TRBD1. Germline V CDR1 and CDR2: LGHNA, YSLEER. This CDR3 is 14 amino acids long. Trimming took 3 bases from V and 4 from J; bases not matched to a gene: 3.

The CDR3 loop is CASSESRPPAGTEAFF. CDR3 nucleotide sequence: TGTGCCAGCAGTGAATCAAGACCGCCGGCGGGCACTGAAGCTTTCTTT. The gene calls are TRBV25-1 and TRBJ1-1, with D unresolved. Germline CDR1 is MGHDK and CDR2 is SYGVNS. This CDR3 contains 16 residues. The germline V and J ends were trimmed by 1 base and 4 bases, with 16 bases remaining between them. The variable domain in full, completed from reference TRBV25-1 and TRBJ1-1, reads EADIYQTPRYLVIGTGKKITLECSQTMGHDKMYWYQQDPGMELHLIHYSYGVNSTEKGDLSSESTVSRIRTEHFPLTLESARPSHTSQYLCASSESRPPAGTEAFFGQGTRLTVV.

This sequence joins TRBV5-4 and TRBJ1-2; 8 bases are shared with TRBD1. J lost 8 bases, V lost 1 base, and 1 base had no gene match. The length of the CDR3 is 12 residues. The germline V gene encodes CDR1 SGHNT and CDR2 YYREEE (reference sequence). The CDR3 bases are TGTGCCAGCAGCTTGACAGGGGGAGGCTACACCTTC. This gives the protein CASSLTGGGYTF.